The rows below give T cell receptor beta chains drawn from one sample of a study of tumor-infiltrating lymphocytes in primary liver carcinoma. TCRdb called the multiplex PCR reads again in MiXCR, with one record for every CDR3 protein. Here the sample spans around 40,000 distinct CDR3 sequences, around 70% being singletons. The sequenced sample consisted of liver tumor tissue from sampling region 2. These TCRs come from a man between 40 and 49 years old with primary liver carcinoma and hepatitis B virus infection. Each CDR3 is given with its conserved first and last residue. A D gene is named only where the DNA matches it firmly. Size tells how often a clone was seen (once, few, many) or the class of an expanded clone, and some rows leave it out.

CDR3	DNA	size	J	V	D	length
CASSDSGSDTQYF	TGTGCCAGCAGCGATAGCGGGAGCGATACGCAGTATTTT	medium-sized	TRBJ2-3	TRBV6-6	TRBD2	13
CSVRPSRVESYEQCF	TGCAGTGTACGCCCTTCCAGGGTCGAGTCCTACGAGCAGTGCTTC	NA	TRBJ2-7	TRBV29-1	NA	15
CASNPATVGNYGYTF	TGTGCCAGCAACCCCGCTACAGTGGGCAACTATGGCTACACCTTC	NA	TRBJ1-2	TRBV4-2	NA	15
CASSSGTPLQNTEAFF	TGTGCTAGCAGCTCCGGAACTCCCCTTCAGAACACTGAAGCTTTCTTT	NA	TRBJ1-1	TRBV7-7	NA	16
CPSSYTTYYEQYF	TGTCCCAGCAGTTACACGACATATTACGAGCAGTACTTC	NA	TRBJ2-7	TRBV6-2/TRBV6-3	NA	13
CASAAPKSIDMQYF	TGTGCCAGCGCCGCCCCCAAAAGCATAGATATGCAGTATTTT	once	TRBJ2-3	TRBV6-4	NA	14
CAWRGQEDTGELFF	TGTGCCTGGAGAGGTCAGGAGGACACCGGGGAGCTGTTTTTT	many	TRBJ2-2	TRBV30	NA	14
CASSIDREGYNGQFF	TGTGCCAGCAGCATAGATCGGGAGGGTTACAATGGGCAGTTCTTC	NA	TRBJ2-1	TRBV11-2	TRBD2	15
CASSLLQRAVRTDTQYF	TGTGCCAGCAGCTTGCTTCAGAGGGCAGTACGCACAGATACGCAGTATTTT	NA	TRBJ2-3	TRBV5-5	NA	17
CSASQNRGWQPQHF	TGCAGTGCTTCCCAAAACAGGGGGTGGCAGCCCCAGCATTTT	NA	TRBJ1-5	TRBV20-1	TRBD1	14
CASSFIGLNSYEQYF	TGCGCCAGCAGCTTCATAGGGTTAAATTCCTACGAGCAGTACTTC	NA	TRBJ2-7	TRBV5-1	NA	15
CASSVIAGWVNNELFF	TGTGCCAGCAGTGTCATAGCGGGATGGGTAAACAATGAACTGTTCTTC	NA	TRBJ2-1	TRBV14	TRBD2	16
CSARESGHSDQPQHF	TGCAGTGCTAGAGAGTCCGGACACTCTGATCAGCCCCAGCATTTT	NA	TRBJ1-5	TRBV20-1	NA	15
CTSSLDLCSYTF	TGTACCAGCAGCTTGGACCTCTGTAGCTACACCTTC	NA	TRBJ1-2	TRBV5-5	NA	12